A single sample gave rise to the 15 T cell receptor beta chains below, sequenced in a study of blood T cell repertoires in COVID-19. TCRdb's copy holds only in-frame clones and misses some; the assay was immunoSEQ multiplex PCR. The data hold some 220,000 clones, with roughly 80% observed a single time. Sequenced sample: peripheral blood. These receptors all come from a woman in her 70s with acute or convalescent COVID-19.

The CDR3 bases are TGTGCCACCAGTGATTCGGGGACTTTTGACGAGCAGTTCTTC. It is translated as CATSDSGTFDEQFF. The rearrangement links TRBV24-1 to TRBJ2-1; TRBD2 is a possible D gene (6 bases). With 2 bases removed from V and 10 bases from J, the gap between germline ends came to 14 bases. The CDR3 is made up of 14 amino acids. Germline V gene lookup returns CDR1 KGHDR and CDR2 SFDVKD.

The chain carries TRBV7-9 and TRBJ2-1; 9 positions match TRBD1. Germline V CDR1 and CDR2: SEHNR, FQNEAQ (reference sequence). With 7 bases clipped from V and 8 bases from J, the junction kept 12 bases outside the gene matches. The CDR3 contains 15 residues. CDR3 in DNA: TGTGCCAGCACCAAATCGGGACAGGGCTTCTATGAGCAGTTCTTC. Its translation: CASTKSGQGFYEQFF.

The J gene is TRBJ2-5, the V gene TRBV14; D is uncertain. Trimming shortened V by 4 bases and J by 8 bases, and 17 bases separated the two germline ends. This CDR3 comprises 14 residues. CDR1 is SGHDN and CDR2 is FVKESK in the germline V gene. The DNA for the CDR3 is TGTGCCAGCAGCCGTCCTGGTGCCTCGGTAACCCAGTACTTC. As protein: CASSRPGASVTQYF.

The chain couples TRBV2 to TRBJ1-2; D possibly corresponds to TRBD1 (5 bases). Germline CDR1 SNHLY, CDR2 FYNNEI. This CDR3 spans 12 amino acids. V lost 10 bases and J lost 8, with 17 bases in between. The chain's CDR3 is CATRREERGYTF. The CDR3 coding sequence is TGTGCCACCCGCAGGGAGGAAAGAGGCTACACCTTC.

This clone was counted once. The CDR3: CASSEFRSSGGNNEQFF. As DNA, the CDR3 is TGCGCCAGCAGTGAGTTCCGCTCTAGCGGGGGGAACAATGAGCAGTTCTTC. The rearrangement joins TRBV10-1 to TRBJ2-1; 11 bases align to TRBD2. Per the germline V gene, CDR1 is WNHNN and CDR2 is SYGVQD (reference sequence). The CDR3 is 17 residues long. The V segment lost 1 base and the J segment 5 bases; nucleotides outside the gene matches: 7.

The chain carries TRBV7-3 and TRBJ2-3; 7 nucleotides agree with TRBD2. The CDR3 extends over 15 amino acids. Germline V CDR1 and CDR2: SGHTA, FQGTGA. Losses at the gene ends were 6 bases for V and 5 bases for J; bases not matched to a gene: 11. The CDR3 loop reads CASSPSGPGGDTQYF. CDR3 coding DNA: TGTGCCAGCAGTCCTAGCGGCCCAGGTGGAGATACGCAGTATTTT.

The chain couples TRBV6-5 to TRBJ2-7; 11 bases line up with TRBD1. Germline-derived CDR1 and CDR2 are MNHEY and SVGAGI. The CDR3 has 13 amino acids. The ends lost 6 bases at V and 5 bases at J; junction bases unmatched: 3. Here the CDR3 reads CASSRDRGDEQYV. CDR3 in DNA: TGTGCCAGCAGCCGGGACAGGGGGGACGAGCAGTACGTC.

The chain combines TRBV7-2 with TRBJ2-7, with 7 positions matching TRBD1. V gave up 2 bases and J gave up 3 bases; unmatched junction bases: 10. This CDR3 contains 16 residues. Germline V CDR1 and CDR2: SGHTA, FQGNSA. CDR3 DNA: TGTGCCAGCAGCTTATTGCCAGGGGGTCGGGGCTACGAGCAGTACTTC. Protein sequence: CASSLLPGGRGYEQYF. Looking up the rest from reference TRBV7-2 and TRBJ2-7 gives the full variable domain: GAGVSQSPSNKVTEKGKDVELRCDPISGHTALYWYRQSLGQGLEFLIYFQGNSAPDKSGLPSDRFSAERTGGSVSTLTIQRTQQEDSAVYLCASSLLPGGRGYEQYFGPGTRLTVT.

For the CDR3, the DNA is TGTGCCAGCAGCACTACTTGGACAGGGGGCGACTACGAGCAGTACTTC. Protein sequence: CASSTTWTGGDYEQYF. The chain employs TRBV6-6 and TRBJ2-7; 11 bases are a match to TRBD1. The CDR3 length is 16 residues. The J segment lost 3 bases and the V segment lost 6 bases, leaving 10 bases of the junction unmatched. In germline, CDR1 is MNHNY, CDR2 SVGAGI (reference sequence).

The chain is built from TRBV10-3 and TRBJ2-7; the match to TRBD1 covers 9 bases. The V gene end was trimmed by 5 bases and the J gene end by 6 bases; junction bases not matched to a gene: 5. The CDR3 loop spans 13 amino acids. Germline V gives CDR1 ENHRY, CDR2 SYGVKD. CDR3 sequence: CAISRDREREQYF. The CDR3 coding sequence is TGTGCCATCAGTCGGGACAGGGAACGCGAGCAGTACTTC.

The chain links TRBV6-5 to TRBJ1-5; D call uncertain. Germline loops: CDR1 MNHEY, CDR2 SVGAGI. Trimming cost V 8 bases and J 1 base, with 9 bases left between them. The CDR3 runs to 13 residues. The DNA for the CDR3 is TGTGCCAGCGCCCGAGGGAGCAATCAGCCCCAGCATTTT. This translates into CASARGSNQPQHF.

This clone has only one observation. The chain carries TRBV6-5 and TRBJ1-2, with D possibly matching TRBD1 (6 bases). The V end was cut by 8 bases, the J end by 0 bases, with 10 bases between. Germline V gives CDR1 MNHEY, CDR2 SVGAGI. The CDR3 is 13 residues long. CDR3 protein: CASQDSTNYGYTF. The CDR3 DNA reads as TGTGCCAGCCAGGACAGTACTAACTATGGCTACACCTTC.

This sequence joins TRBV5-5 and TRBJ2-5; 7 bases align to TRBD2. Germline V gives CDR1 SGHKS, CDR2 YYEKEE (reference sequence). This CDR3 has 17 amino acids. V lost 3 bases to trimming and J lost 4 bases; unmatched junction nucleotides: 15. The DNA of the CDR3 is TGTGCCAGCAGCTCCGGTGTCGCGGCGGGAGTGGGAGAGACCCAGTACTTC. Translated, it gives CASSSGVAAGVGETQYF.

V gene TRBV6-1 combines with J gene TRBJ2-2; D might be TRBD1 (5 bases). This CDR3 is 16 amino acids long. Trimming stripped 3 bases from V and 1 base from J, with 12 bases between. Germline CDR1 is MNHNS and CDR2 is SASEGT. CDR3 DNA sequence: TGTGCCAGCAGTGAGCAACTAACAGGGAACACCGGGGAGCTGTTTTTT. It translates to CASSEQLTGNTGELFF.

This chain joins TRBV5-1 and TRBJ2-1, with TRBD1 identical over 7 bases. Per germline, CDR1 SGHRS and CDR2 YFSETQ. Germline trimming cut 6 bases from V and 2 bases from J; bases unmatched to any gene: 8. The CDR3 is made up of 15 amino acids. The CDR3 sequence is CASTLRQGPYNEQFF. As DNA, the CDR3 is TGCGCCAGCACCCTGAGACAGGGCCCCTACAATGAGCAGTTCTTC.